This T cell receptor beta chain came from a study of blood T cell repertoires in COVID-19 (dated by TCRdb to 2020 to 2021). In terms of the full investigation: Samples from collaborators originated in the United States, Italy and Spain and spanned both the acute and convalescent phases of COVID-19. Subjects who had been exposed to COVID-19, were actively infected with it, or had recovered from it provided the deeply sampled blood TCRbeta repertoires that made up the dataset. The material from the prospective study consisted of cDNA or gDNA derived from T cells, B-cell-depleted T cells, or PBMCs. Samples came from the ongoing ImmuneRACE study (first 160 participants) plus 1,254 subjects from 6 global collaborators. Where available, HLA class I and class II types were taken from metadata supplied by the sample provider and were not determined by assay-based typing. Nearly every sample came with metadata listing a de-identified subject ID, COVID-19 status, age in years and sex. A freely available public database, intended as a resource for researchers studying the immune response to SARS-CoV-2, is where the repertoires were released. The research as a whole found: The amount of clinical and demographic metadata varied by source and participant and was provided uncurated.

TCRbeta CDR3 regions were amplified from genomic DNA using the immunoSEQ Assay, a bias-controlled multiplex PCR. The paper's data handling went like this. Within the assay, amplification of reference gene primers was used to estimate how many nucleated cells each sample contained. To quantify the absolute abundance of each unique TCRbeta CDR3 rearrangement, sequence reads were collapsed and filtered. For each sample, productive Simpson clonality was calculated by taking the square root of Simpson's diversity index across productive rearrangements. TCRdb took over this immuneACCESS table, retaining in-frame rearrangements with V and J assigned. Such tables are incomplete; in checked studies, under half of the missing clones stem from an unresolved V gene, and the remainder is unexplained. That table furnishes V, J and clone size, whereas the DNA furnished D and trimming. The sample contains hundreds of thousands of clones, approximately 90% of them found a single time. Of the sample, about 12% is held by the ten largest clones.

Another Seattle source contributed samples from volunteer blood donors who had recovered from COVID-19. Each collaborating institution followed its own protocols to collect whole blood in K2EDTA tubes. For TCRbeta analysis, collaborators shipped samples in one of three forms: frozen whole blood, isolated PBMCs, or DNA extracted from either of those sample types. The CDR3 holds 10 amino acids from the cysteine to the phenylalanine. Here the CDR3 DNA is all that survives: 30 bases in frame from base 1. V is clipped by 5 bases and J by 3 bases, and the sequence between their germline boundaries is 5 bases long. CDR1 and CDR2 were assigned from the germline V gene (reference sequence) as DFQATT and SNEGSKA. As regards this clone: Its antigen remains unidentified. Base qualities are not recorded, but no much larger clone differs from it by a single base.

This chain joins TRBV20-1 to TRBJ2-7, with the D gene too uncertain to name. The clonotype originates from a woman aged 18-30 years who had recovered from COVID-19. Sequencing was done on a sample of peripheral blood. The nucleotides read TGCAGTGCTGGGCACTACGAGCAGTACTTC. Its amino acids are CSAGHYEQYF.